Each of the 22 T cell receptor beta chains below was sequenced from the same sample in a study of T cell responses to AZD1222 COVID-19 vaccine. TCRdb's table, derived via immunoSEQ multiplex PCR, lists solely in-frame clones and lacks some. The sample lists about 150,000 clones, 80% to 95% occurring once. Sequenced material: peripheral blood, taken on day 0 of AZD1222 vaccination. These receptors were obtained from an adult in good health.

This chain joins TRBV18 and TRBJ1-4, with D hard to call. The CDR3 length is 16 residues. Germline CDR1 and CDR2: KGHSH and LQKENI. V dropped 3 bases and J dropped 0 bases, with 11 bases sitting between them. In DNA form, the CDR3 reads TGTGCCAGCTCACCGGCAGGATTAACAACTAATGAAAAACTGTTTTTT. This encodes CASSPAGLTTNEKLFF. Combining the CDR3 with reference TRBV18 and TRBJ1-4 gives the whole variable domain NAGVMQNPRHLVRRRGQEARLRCSPMKGHSHVYWYRQLPEEGLKFMVYLQKENIIDESGMPKERFSAEFPKEGPSILRIQQVVRGDSAAYFCASSPAGLTTNEKLFFGSGTQLSVL.

The chain couples TRBV19 to TRBJ2-1; D unresolved. Germline CDR1 reads LNHDA; CDR2 reads SQIVND (reference sequence). The CDR3 is 14 residues long. The germline V and J ends were trimmed by 2 bases and 2 bases, with 7 bases remaining between them. This chain's CDR3 is CASSILTPYNEQFF. The CDR3 nucleotides read TGTGCCAGTAGTATACTTACCCCCTACAATGAGCAGTTCTTC.

The rearrangement joins TRBV5-1 to TRBJ2-5, with a tentative D call TRBD2 (7 bases). Germline V gene data show CDR1 as SGHRS and CDR2 as YFSETQ. Trimming removed 0 bases at V and 1 base at J, with 13 bases between. The CDR3 consists of 16 residues. DNA for the CDR3: TGCGCCAGCAGCTTGGCCGTGCGGGGGCCCCAAGAGACCCAGTACTTC. This translates into CASSLAVRGPQETQYF.

This clone showed up just once. V gene TRBV6-4 combines with J gene TRBJ1-6, with D unresolved. V lost 6 bases to trimming and J lost 0 bases, with 9 bases between them. The length of the CDR3 is 15 residues. CDR1 is MRHNA, CDR2 SNTAGT, per germline. CDR3 in amino acids: CASSQDSSYNSPLHF. The CDR3 DNA is TGTGCCAGCAGCCAGGATAGCTCCTATAATTCACCCCTCCACTTT.

This clone has only a few counts. V is TRBV7-9 and J is TRBJ1-3; 8 nucleotides agree with TRBD1. Germline values: CDR1 SEHNR, CDR2 FQNEAQ (reference sequence). CDR3 length: 15 amino acids. V lost 5 bases and J lost 4; bases outside the gene matches: 7. The DNA for the CDR3 is TGTGCCAGCAGCCATACAGGACAGGGAGGAAACACCATATATTTT. Its translation: CASSHTGQGGNTIYF.

The V and J genes are TRBV5-4 and TRBJ1-2; D uncertain. V lost 4 bases, J lost 3 bases, and 10 bases lay in between. CDR1 SGHNT and CDR2 YYREEE come from the germline V gene (reference sequence). CDR3 size: 13 residues. The CDR3 DNA sequence: TGTGCCAGCAGCCTTCGGGATTACTATGGCTACACCTTC. As protein: CASSLRDYYGYTF.

This chain joins TRBV14 and TRBJ2-3; D tentatively fits TRBD1 or TRBD2 (5 bases each). Trimming took off 1 base at V and 2 bases at J, with 16 bases between the two ends. Germline-derived CDR1 and CDR2 are SGHDN and FVKESK. This CDR3 spans 17 amino acids. CDR3 coding DNA: TGTGCCAGCAGCCAAGTCTGGGGGTTGGGAGACACAGATACGCAGTATTTT. Encoded protein: CASSQVWGLGDTDTQYF.

J is TRBJ1-5 and V is TRBV5-1; D remains unclear. Trimming took 4 bases from V and 3 from J, leaving 14 bases between them. The CDR3 length is 15 residues. From germline, CDR1 is SGHRS and CDR2 YFSETQ. CDR3 nucleotides: TGCGCCAGCAGCCCCCTGCCGGGCTACAATCAGCCCCAGCATTTT. It is translated as CASSPLPGYNQPQHF.

The chain carries TRBV4-1 and TRBJ1-6; the match to TRBD1 covers 9 bases. V was pared by 4 bases and J by 8 bases, with 9 bases of the junction left unmatched. Germline CDR1 MGHRA, CDR2 YSYEKL. The CDR3 is 16 amino acids. For the CDR3, the DNA is TGCGCCAGCAGCCTCGGAACGGGACAGGGTCATTCACCCCTCCACTTT. Translation gives CASSLGTGQGHSPLHF.

The gene calls are TRBV24-1 and TRBJ2-1; 8 bases are shared with TRBD1. CDR1 KGHDR and CDR2 SFDVKD come from the germline V gene. Germline trimming cut 6 bases from V and 7 bases from J; bases unmatched to any gene: 7. The CDR3 consists of 14 residues. CDR3 sequence (DNA): TGTGCCACCAGTTTAACAGGGGGGTCGAATGAGCAGTTCTTC. Residues: CATSLTGGSNEQFF.

The rearrangement joins TRBV5-4 to TRBJ2-5; either TRBD1 or TRBD2 may fit D (5 bases each). The CDR3 consists of 13 residues. Between the trimmed V and J ends, which lost 0 bases and 5 bases, there was a span of 8 bases. Germline V gene sequence: CDR1 SGHNT, CDR2 YYREEE (reference sequence). This CDR3 reads CASSLGGTETQYF. The CDR3 DNA is TGTGCCAGCAGCTTGGGAGGGACCGAGACCCAGTACTTC.

V is TRBV11-1 and J is TRBJ1-2, with 7 bases lining up with TRBD1. Germline V gives CDR1 SGHAT, CDR2 FQDESV (reference sequence). The CDR3 runs 13 residues. Trimming removed 4 bases from V and 3 bases from J; junction bases left unmatched: 2. The CDR3 sequence: CASSSQGHYGYTF. The CDR3 DNA is TGTGCCAGCAGCTCACAGGGGCACTATGGCTACACCTTC.

The chain employs TRBV11-2 and TRBJ1-1; 10 nucleotides line up with TRBD1. Unmatched junction bases numbered 15, after V lost 9 bases and J lost 5 bases. This CDR3 has 16 amino acids. Germline loops: CDR1 SGHAT, CDR2 FQNNGV. The CDR3 loop is CASTKERTGGQTEAFF. The CDR3, as DNA: TGTGCCAGTACGAAGGAGAGGACAGGGGGTCAGACTGAAGCTTTCTTT.

This sequence joins TRBV5-1 and TRBJ2-5, with D hard to call. This CDR3 has 13 amino acids. Germline-derived CDR1 and CDR2 are SGHRS and YFSETQ. The V end lost 0 bases, the J end lost 2 bases, and 5 bases lay between the germline ends. The CDR3 reads CASSLGWQETQYF. Here the CDR3 DNA reads TGCGCCAGCAGCTTGGGTTGGCAAGAGACCCAGTACTTC.

The gene calls are TRBV5-3 and TRBJ2-1; 9 nucleotides align to TRBD2. TRBV5-3 falls under the ORF class, with uncertain function. Trimming took 7 bases from V and 0 from J; bases not matched to a gene: 8. The CDR3 spans 16 residues. This chain's CDR3 is CARAGLASSSYNEQFF. In nucleotides, the CDR3 is TGTGCCAGAGCCGGACTAGCGTCGAGCTCCTACAATGAGCAGTTCTTC.

This chain links TRBV5-6 with TRBJ1-2, with D perhaps matching TRBD1 (6 bases). CDR3 size: 16 residues. Trimming took 0 bases from V and 5 from J, leaving 17 bases between them. Germline CDR1 is SGHDT and CDR2 is YYEEEE. CDR3 residues: CASSLASGAVWYGYTF. In DNA form, the CDR3 reads TGTGCCAGCAGCTTGGCATCGGGGGCAGTTTGGTATGGCTACACCTTC.

In its sample, this clone was seen once. This sequence joins TRBV4-1 and TRBJ1-2, with D perhaps TRBD1 (5 bases). Germline V gene lookup returns CDR1 MGHRA and CDR2 YSYEKL. Trimming took 4 bases from V and 1 from J, leaving 10 bases between them. This CDR3 region has 14 residues. Here the CDR3 reads CASSREGINYGYTF. In nucleotides, the CDR3 is TGCGCCAGCAGCCGGGAGGGGATTAACTATGGCTACACCTTC.

This clone is a singleton in its sample. The CDR3 loop reads CASQLAGGADTQYF. The CDR3 nucleotides are TGTGCCAGCCAACTAGCGGGGGGCGCAGATACGCAGTATTTT. The J gene is TRBJ2-3, the V gene TRBV2; 12 bases align to TRBD2. From germline, CDR1 is SNHLY and CDR2 FYNNEI. After removal of 8 bases from V and 4 bases from J, the junction contained 4 bases not matched to a gene. This CDR3 region has 14 residues.

This clone appeared a single time. CDR3 nucleotides: TGCGCCAGCAGCTACTTTTCCGGGACTCCCTATGAAAAACTGTTTTTT. It encodes CASSYFSGTPYEKLFF. The chain has TRBV5-1 and TRBJ1-4, with D perhaps matching TRBD1 (5 bases). The CDR3 runs 16 residues. Trimming removed 3 bases from V and 6 bases from J, with 18 bases in between. Germline-derived CDR1 and CDR2 are SGHRS and YFSETQ.

The chain is built from TRBV12-3 or TRBV12-4 and TRBJ1-6; D is unresolved. The CDR3 is made up of 13 amino acids. With 6 bases removed from V and 9 bases from J, the gap between germline ends came to 12 bases. The chain's CDR3 is CASRPSGFSPLHF. CDR3 bases: TGTGCCAGCAGGCCCTCGGGGTTTTCACCCCTCCACTTT.

This chain joins TRBV5-5 and TRBJ2-5, with D maybe TRBD2 (5 bases). This CDR3 contains 15 residues. Trimming cost V 1 base and J 4 bases, with 14 bases left between them. Germline-derived CDR1 and CDR2 are SGHKS and YYEKEE (reference sequence). CDR3 region: CASSLMTSEGETQYF. The DNA of the CDR3 is TGTGCCAGCAGCTTGATGACTTCCGAGGGAGAGACCCAGTACTTC.

The genes are TRBV5-1 and TRBJ2-2; TRBD2 agrees at 8 bases. The trim removed 4 bases at V and 3 bases at J, leaving 8 bases unmatched. CDR1 SGHRS and CDR2 YFSETQ come from the germline V gene. The CDR3 extends over 16 amino acids. CDR3 DNA sequence: TGCGCCAGCAGCATTAGCGGGAATAGCGACACCGGGGAGCTGTTTTTT. Translated: CASSISGNSDTGELFF.